Shown below are 2 T cell receptor beta chains from a single sample sequenced in a study of CD8+CD57+ T cells in acquired aplastic anemia. CDR3 and TCR beta VDJ profiling relied on a genomic DNA template. TCRdb re-derived calls from the reads in MiXCR, one entry per CDR3 protein. This table has about 58,000 distinct CDR3 sequences, 55% to 70% appearing once. Only patients with CD8+CD57+ cell expansion on flow cytometry were chosen for sequencing. Sequenced input: sorted CD4+, CD8+, or CD8+CD57+ T cells (not recorded which) from PBMCs. These receptors originate from a human donor with aplastic anemia.

The chain uses TRBV29-1 and TRBJ1-1; 8 bases map to TRBD1. The CDR3 spans 13 residues. CDR1 is SQVTM and CDR2 is ANQGSEA in the germline V gene. Trimming took 5 bases from V and 5 from J; bases not matched to a gene: 7. In nucleotides, the CDR3 is TGCAGCGTTATACAGGGGGATGGTACTGAAGCTTTCTTT. Translation gives CSVIQGDGTEAFF.

The genes are TRBV7-9 and TRBJ1-2; D possibly corresponds to TRBD1 (5 bases). CDR1 is SEHNR and CDR2 is FQNEAQ in the germline V gene (reference sequence). This CDR3 comprises 12 residues. The V and J ends lost 5 bases and 8 bases respectively, with 12 bases between them. CDR3 protein: CASSPQGHGYTF. DNA of the CDR3: TGTGCCAGCAGCCCGCAGGGCCACGGCTACACCTTC.